The next 18 T cell receptor beta chains were all read from a single sample in a study of early T cells in non-severe SARS-CoV-2 infection. TCRdb recomputed calls from the 5' RACE reads with MiXCR, one row per CDR3 protein. The table lists 55,000 to 65,000 distinct CDR3 sequences, about 10% of them singletons. Sequenced: whole blood. These receptors were collected from an adult who was a healthcare worker with PCR-confirmed SARS-CoV-2 infection or an uninfected control (not recorded which).

The genes are TRBV30 and TRBJ2-7, with 10 bases aligning to TRBD2. V lost 5 bases and J lost 10; bases outside the gene matches: 2. CDR1 is GTSNPN, CDR2 SVGIG, per germline (reference sequence). The CDR3 is 10 amino acids. This CDR3 is CAWGTSVQYF. CDR3 DNA sequence: TGTGCCTGGGGGACTAGCGTACAGTACTTC.

The chain is built from TRBV4-3 and TRBJ2-7, with 10 bases lining up with TRBD2. Germline V gene data show CDR1 as LGHNA and CDR2 as YSLEER. J was trimmed by 6 bases and V by 1 base; bases with no gene match: 12. The CDR3 length is 17 residues. The CDR3 reads CASSQGLRTSGSGEQYF. CDR3 nucleotides: TGCGCCAGCAGCCAAGGCCTCCGGACTAGCGGTTCAGGCGAGCAGTACTTC.

The V and J genes are TRBV28 and TRBJ2-7, with 7 bases identical to TRBD1. Germline-derived CDR1 and CDR2 are MDHEN and SYDVKM. The CDR3 covers 14 residues. V shed 5 bases and J 1 base; nucleotides not matched to a gene: 5. The CDR3 DNA sequence: TGTGCCAGCAGTCGACAGGGCAATTCCTACGAGCAGTACTTC. This encodes CASSRQGNSYEQYF.

This clonotype was found many times. V and J are TRBV27 and TRBJ2-7; 9 positions match TRBD2. CDR1 and CDR2 (germline): MNHEY, SMNVEV (reference sequence). CDR3 length: 17 amino acids. J lost 7 bases, V lost 7 bases, and 20 bases had no gene match. DNA of the CDR3: TGTGCCAGCACCGCGGGACTAGCCGGGCCTAGAACTGGGGAGCAGTACTTC. Translated, it gives CASTAGLAGPRTGEQYF.

The chain is built from TRBV7-3 and TRBJ1-6; 10 bases agree with TRBD1. This CDR3 spans 15 amino acids. The V and J ends lost 5 bases and 7 bases, in that order; junction bases with no gene match: 5. CDR1 and CDR2 (germline): SGHTA, FQGTGA. For the CDR3, the DNA is TGTGCCAGCAGCACCGGGACAGGGGTAAATTCACCCCTCCACTTT. As protein: CASSTGTGVNSPLHF.

The J gene is TRBJ2-5, the V gene TRBV20-1; 10 nucleotides line up with TRBD2. V lost 7 bases, J lost 5 bases, and 10 bases stayed unmatched. The germline CDR1 and CDR2 sequences are DFQATT and SNEGSKA (reference sequence). CDR3 length: 14 residues. The CDR3 region is CSGTTGLAAETQYF. Here the CDR3 DNA reads TGCAGTGGAACCACCGGACTAGCGGCGGAGACCCAGTACTTC.

This clonotype turned up a few times. The chain recombines TRBV20-1 with TRBJ2-7, with D possibly matching TRBD1 (5 bases). This CDR3 has 11 residues. Germline lookup yields CDR1 DFQATT and CDR2 SNEGSKA (reference sequence). Between the trimmed V and J ends, which lost 4 bases and 3 bases, there was a span of 7 bases. The CDR3 nucleotides are TGCAGTGCTACCAGGGACTACGAGCAGTACTTC. Protein sequence: CSATRDYEQYF.

This clonotype was counted between two and nine times. This rearrangement joins TRBV11-1 to TRBJ2-7; no definite D call. V gave up 2 bases and J gave up 3 bases, with 5 bases separating them. The length of the CDR3 is 12 residues. Germline CDR1 reads SGHAT; CDR2 reads FQDESV (reference sequence). The DNA for the CDR3 is TGTGCCAGCAGCTTATTGGACTACGAGCAGTACTTC. It encodes CASSLLDYEQYF.

There are many counts of this clonotype. The CDR3 loop is CASSLGGLAGGPETQYF. As DNA, the CDR3 is TGTGCCAGCAGCTTAGGGGGACTAGCGGGAGGGCCGGAGACCCAGTACTTC. J is TRBJ2-5 and V is TRBV11-2; 16 positions match TRBD2. After removal of 1 base from V and 5 bases from J, the junction contained 4 bases not matched to a gene. The CDR3 contains 17 residues. CDR1 and CDR2 (germline): SGHAT, FQNNGV.

This clonotype was seen ten or more times. The V gene is TRBV4-1, the J gene TRBJ2-2; TRBD2 matches at 7 bases. Germline CDR1 reads MGHRA; CDR2 reads YSYEKL. The CDR3 runs 16 residues. Trimming cost V 5 bases and J 6 bases; bases outside gene matches: 12. CDR3 sequence: CASSAKSGEVPGELFF. The DNA of the CDR3 is TGCGCCAGCAGCGCAAAAAGCGGGGAGGTCCCCGGGGAGCTGTTTTTT.

This clonotype turned up a few times. The chain's CDR3 is CASSPRTGANEKLFF. CDR3 sequence (DNA): TGTGCCAGCAGCCCCCGGACAGGGGCTAATGAAAAACTGTTTTTT. The rearrangement uses TRBV7-9 and TRBJ1-4, with 9 nucleotides matching TRBD1. V shed 5 bases, J shed 3 bases, and the junction held 4 bases outside the gene matches. The CDR3 runs to 15 residues. Germline CDR1 and CDR2: SEHNR and FQNEAQ (reference sequence).

This clonotype was picked up many times. This chain connects TRBV2 to TRBJ2-7; no clear D. Trimming stripped 7 bases from V and 4 bases from J, with 11 bases between. The CDR3 runs 12 residues. Germline V gene sequence: CDR1 SNHLY, CDR2 FYNNEI. The CDR3 here is CASNDDLYEQYF. CDR3 DNA: TGTGCCAGCAATGATGACTTGTACGAGCAGTACTTC.

This clonotype was seen repeatedly, ten times or more. A junction end diverges from the germline sequence, so it may reflect a read error. The chain couples TRBV7-9 to TRBJ2-4; 9 bases are a match to TRBD1. Germline assignment: CDR1 SEHNR and CDR2 FQNEAQ (reference sequence). The CDR3 has 18 residues. CDR3 residues: CASTLDGTGKGAKNIQYF. CDR3 sequence (DNA): TGTGCCAGCACCTTAGACGGGACAGGGAAAGGAGCCAAAAACATTCAGTACTTC.

In its sample, this clonotype was seen many times. The CDR3, as DNA: TGCAGCGCCCTAGCGGGCCCCTACAATGAGCAGTTCTTC. This gives the protein CSALAGPYNEQFF. V is TRBV20-1 and J is TRBJ2-1; 8 bases align to TRBD2. The germline gives CDR1 DFQATT, CDR2 SNEGSKA (reference sequence). This CDR3 region has 13 residues.

This clonotype was counted at least ten times. The V call is TRBV12-5, the J call TRBJ1-2; the D is unclear. This CDR3 has 15 amino acids. Germline V gives CDR1 LGHNT, CDR2 FRNRAP. With 0 bases removed from V and 4 bases from J, the gap between germline ends came to 12 bases. The CDR3 spells CASGLVNPRRYGYTF. In nucleotides, the CDR3 is TGTGCTAGTGGTTTGGTAAACCCCCGACGCTATGGCTACACCTTC.

This clonotype was seen at least ten times. V and J are TRBV5-4 and TRBJ2-1; 10 nucleotides line up with TRBD2. The germline CDR1 and CDR2 sequences are SGHNT and YYREEE (reference sequence). The CDR3 runs to 15 residues. V was pared by 2 bases and J by 3 bases, with 2 bases of the junction left unmatched. CDR3 in amino acids: CASSLAGGLYNEQFF. In nucleotides, the CDR3 is TGTGCCAGCAGCTTAGCGGGAGGGCTCTACAATGAGCAGTTCTTC.

This clonotype has a handful of counts. The V and J genes are TRBV20-1 and TRBJ1-5; TRBD1 matches 7 bases. J gave up 0 bases and V 3 bases, and 2 bases lay outside the gene matches. This CDR3 has 14 residues. Per germline, CDR1 DFQATT and CDR2 SNEGSKA (reference sequence). CDR3 nucleotide sequence: TGCAGTGCTAGTGACAGGGTTAGCAATCAGCCCCAGCATTTT. Encoded protein: CSASDRVSNQPQHF.

This clonotype has just a few counts. V and J are TRBV7-6 and TRBJ2-7; D may match TRBD1 or TRBD2 (5 bases each). The CDR3 is 14 residues long. CDR1 is SGHVS and CDR2 is FNYEAQ in the germline V gene. V dropped 0 bases and J dropped 5 bases, with 11 bases sitting between them. The CDR3, as DNA: TGTGCCAGCAGCTTAGCGGGGACCTGGGACGAGCAGTACTTC. Residues: CASSLAGTWDEQYF. The full variable domain, in which reference TRBV7-6 and TRBJ2-7 provide the parts outside the CDR3, is GAGVSQSPRYKVTKRGQDVALRCDPISGHVSLYWYRQALGQGPEFLTYFNYEAQQDKSGLPNDRFSAERPEGSISTLTIQRTEQRDSAMYRCASSLAGTWDEQYFGPGTRLTVT.